This T cell receptor (beta chain) is from a study of cytomegalovirus exposure and HLA in healthy donors. Germline V gene sequence: CDR1 GTSNPN, CDR2 SVGIG (reference sequence). Losses at the gene ends were 5 bases for V and 5 bases for J; bases not matched to a gene: 11. This CDR3 region has 16 residues. PCR used 60 Vbeta primers and 13 Jbeta primers. Clones were read by immunoSEQ multiplex PCR, and TCRdb kept only the in-frame ones, dropping some. The table records roughly 160,000 clones, approximately 81% of them present only once. The material sequenced was PBMCs. J is TRBJ2-2 and V is TRBV30; 10 bases match TRBD1. The receptor was derived from a boy aged 2 to 10 in good health and CMV-seronegative. The CDR3: CAWLGKGQGRTGELFF. As DNA, the CDR3 is TGTGCCTGGCTCGGAAAGGGACAGGGGAGGACCGGGGAGCTGTTTTTT.